These T cell receptor beta chains were read from a single sample in a study of blood T cell repertoires in COVID-19. Profiling relied on immunoSEQ multiplex PCR, and the TCRdb table lists in-frame clones only, not all of them. The sample lists 99,000 or so clones, more than 75% occurring once. The sequencing sample was made of peripheral blood. The receptors derive from a man aged 50 or older with acute or convalescent COVID-19. Both conserved end residues are part of each CDR3.

V,CDR3
TRBV4-1,CASSQAAGADTQYF
TRBV28,CASWGQGSYEQYF
TRBV27,CASSVREGVFGQFF
TRBV30,CAWTVNSNQPQHF
TRBV5-1,CASSRTGNEQYF
TRBV27,CASSIGTGLSYEQYF
TRBV19,CASSYRGTEAFF
TRBV7-9,CASSGGQVLGETQYF
TRBV10-1,CASSRDNSPLHF
TRBV7-9,CASSSIEGGRETQYF
TRBV6-2/TRBV6-3,CASSYSGQGASLYEQYF
TRBV7-2,CASSGGLGQETQYF
TRBV10-3,CATGAQTYNEQFF
TRBV14,CASSQEGGRAFFGQYF
TRBV6-5,CASRGDRGASPLHF
TRBV18,CASSPPSREDTQYF
TRBV25-1,CASGRSTEAFF
TRBV6-5,CASRPRTIAKNIQYF
TRBV7-9,CASSLRGGGNEQFF
TRBV5-1,CASSRTGGNEQYF
TRBV7-2,CASRWTANNSPLHF
TRBV5-1,CASSPGQGNEKLFF
TRBV21-1,CASFDRSYGYTF
TRBV5-1,CASRASGTGVSSGANVLTF
TRBV24-1,CATSGPDRYNEQFF